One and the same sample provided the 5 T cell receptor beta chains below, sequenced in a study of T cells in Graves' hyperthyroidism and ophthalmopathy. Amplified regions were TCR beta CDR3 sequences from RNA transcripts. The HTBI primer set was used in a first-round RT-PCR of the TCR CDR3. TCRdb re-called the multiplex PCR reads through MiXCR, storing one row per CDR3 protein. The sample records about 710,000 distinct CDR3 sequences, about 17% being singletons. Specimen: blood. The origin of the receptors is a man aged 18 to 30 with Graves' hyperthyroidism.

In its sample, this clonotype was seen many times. CDR3 DNA sequence: TGTGCCAGCAGCTTATATGGAGCTAGCCTTGGCACAGATACGCAGTATTTT. Translated: CASSLYGASLGTDTQYF. The chain employs TRBV7-2 and TRBJ2-3; D might be TRBD2 (5 bases). Trimming removed 2 bases at V and 1 base at J, with 16 bases between. There are 17 residues in the CDR3. The germline V gene encodes CDR1 SGHTA and CDR2 FQGNSA.

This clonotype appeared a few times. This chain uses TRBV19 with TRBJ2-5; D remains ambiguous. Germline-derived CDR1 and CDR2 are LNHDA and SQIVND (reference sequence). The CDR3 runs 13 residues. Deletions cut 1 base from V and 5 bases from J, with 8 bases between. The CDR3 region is CASSIVRAETQYF. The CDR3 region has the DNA TGTGCCAGTAGTATAGTACGCGCGGAGACCCAGTACTTC.

The CDR3 bases are TGTGCCAGTAGAGCTAGGCAGCCGACTCAGCCCCAGCATTTT. Its protein is CASRARQPTQPQHF. The genes are TRBV19 and TRBJ1-5; D is unclear. The CDR3 spans 14 residues. V lost 6 bases and J 6 bases, leaving 15 bases between the germline ends. Germline V gives CDR1 LNHDA, CDR2 SQIVND (reference sequence).

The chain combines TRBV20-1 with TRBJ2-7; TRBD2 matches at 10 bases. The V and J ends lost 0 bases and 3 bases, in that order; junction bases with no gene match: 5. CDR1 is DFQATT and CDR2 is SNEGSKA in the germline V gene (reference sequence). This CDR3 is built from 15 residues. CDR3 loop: CSARDASGSYYEQYF. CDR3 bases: TGCAGTGCTAGAGATGCTAGCGGGAGTTACTACGAGCAGTACTTC.

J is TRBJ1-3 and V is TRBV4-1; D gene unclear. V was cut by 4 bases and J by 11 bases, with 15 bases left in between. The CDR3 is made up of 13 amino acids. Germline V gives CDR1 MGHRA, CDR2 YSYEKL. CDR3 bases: TGCGCCAGCAGCCCAACAAGGACGGACCCCATATATTTT. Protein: CASSPTRTDPIYF.